This T cell receptor (beta chain) originates from a study of T cell repertoires in cytomegalovirus infection. The wider study: Recently described HLA-C-restricted plus well-studied HLA-B-restricted CMV epitopes were used.

This clonotype showed up just a few times. Its target is unknown. Germline loops: CDR1 MGHDK, CDR2 SYGVNS. The length of the CDR3 is 14 residues. The V gene end was trimmed by 5 bases and the J gene end by 7 bases; junction bases not matched to a gene: 1. Study-wide results and limits: CMV-specific HLA-C-restricted TCR beta clonotypes dominated the ex vivo response.

TCRdb reanalysed the reads using MiXCR and keeps one entry per CDR3 protein. The sample shows about 25,000 distinct CDR3 sequences, 20% to 25% of them seen only once. The specimen comprised CD8+ T cells from cultured PBMCs, sampled from culture after CMV antigen stimulation. This sequence was found in a human donor in good health (CMV status not recorded). Some clones in this sample may be carry-over from other donors' samples. The gene calls are TRBV25-1 and TRBJ1-6; 11 nucleotides line up with TRBD1. The CDR3 DNA reads as TGTGCCAGCAGTTGGGACAGGGGGAATTCACCCCTCCACTTT. The encoded protein is CASSWDRGNSPLHF.